This TCR beta chain appears in the sequencing data of a study of blood T cell repertoires in COVID-19. Across the study: Acute-phase and convalescent COVID-19 samples originated in the United States, Italy and Spain. In each case, the material was cDNA or gDNA derived from T cells, B-cell-depleted T cells, or PBMCs.

The germline CDR1 and CDR2 sequences are MNHEY and SVGAGI. Trimming took off 7 bases at V and 6 bases at J, with 12 bases between the two ends. CDR3 length: 12 residues. Methods used by the authors: Estimates of nucleated cell counts were drawn from the amplification of reference gene primers. Profiled with immunoSEQ multiplex PCR; TCRdb holds only in-frame clones, not every one. V and J calls and clone size are as listed in that table; D and trimming were resolved from the DNA. Of 140,000 to 150,000 clones in the sample, approximately 88% are singletons; the top ten hold 1.5% to 2%. This chain connects TRBV6-5 to TRBJ1-1; D is undetermined. This clonotype was obtained from a woman aged 50 to 60 with acute or convalescent COVID-19. The sequenced sample consisted of peripheral blood. CDR3 region: CASKEGESEAFF. The CDR3 DNA reads as TGTGCCAGCAAGGAGGGAGAGTCTGAAGCTTTCTTT.